Listed here are 27 T cell receptor beta chains from one sample, sequenced in a study of OX40 agonist ivuxolimab in advanced cancers. The method was immunoSEQ multiplex PCR; TCRdb's version includes in-frame clones alone and lacks a portion of them. The sample shows 55,000 or so clones, about 90% of them seen only once. Here the sequenced sample was CD4+ or CD8+ T cells sorted from blood, taken in a trial of the OX40 agonist ivuxolimab. These TCRs come from an adult with an advanced solid tumor such as melanoma, head and neck, liver or kidney cancer.

The chain recombines TRBV7-6 with TRBJ2-7; D unresolved. Germline V gene data show CDR1 as SGHVS and CDR2 as FNYEAQ. V was pared by 2 bases and J by 2 bases, with 16 bases between. This CDR3 has 16 residues. CDR3: CASSLTARPFTYEQYF. DNA for the CDR3: TGTGCCAGCAGCTTAACCGCGCGGCCATTCACCTACGAGCAGTACTTC.

The chain has TRBV18 and TRBJ2-2; the match to TRBD2 covers 10 bases. V lost 1 base to trimming and J lost 4 bases; unmatched junction nucleotides: 12. The CDR3 spans 19 residues. CDR1 and CDR2 (germline): KGHSH, LQKENI. The CDR3 DNA reads TGTGCCAGCTCACCACGATCACTAGCGGGGAGTCTAGGCACCGGGGAGCTGTTTTTT. It translates to CASSPRSLAGSLGTGELFF. The full variable domain, its missing parts supplied by reference TRBV18 and TRBJ2-2, is NAGVMQNPRHLVRRRGQEARLRCSPMKGHSHVYWYRQLPEEGLKFMVYLQKENIIDESGMPKERFSAEFPKEGPSILRIQQVVRGDSAAYFCASSPRSLAGSLGTGELFFGEGSRLTVL.

The V and J genes are TRBV9 and TRBJ2-7; TRBD1 agrees at 7 bases. The CDR3 spans 14 residues. The junction had 2 bases not matched to a gene; V was cut back by 0 bases and J by 2 bases. Germline lookup yields CDR1 SGDLS and CDR2 YYNGEE. The CDR3 DNA is TGTGCCAGCAGCGTAGCGGGACAGACCTACGAGCAGTACTTC. The encoded protein is CASSVAGQTYEQYF.

The chain recombines TRBV5-5 with TRBJ1-2, with D possibly matching TRBD1 (6 bases). Trimming cost V 0 bases and J 3 bases, with 12 bases left between them. The CDR3 is 15 residues long. Germline-derived CDR1 and CDR2 are SGHKS and YYEKEE (reference sequence). The CDR3 DNA reads TGTGCCAGCAGCTTGGTTACAGGGAGGGACTATGGCTACACCTTC. Translating it yields CASSLVTGRDYGYTF.

The genes are TRBV11-3 and TRBJ2-7, with 12 bases identical to TRBD2. From germline, CDR1 is SGHNT and CDR2 YENEEA. CDR3 length: 15 amino acids. The ends lost 5 bases at V and 6 bases at J; junction bases unmatched: 8. DNA for the CDR3: TGTGCCAGCAGCGCGCTAGCGGGGGGGCCGGTCGAGCAGTACTTC. It is translated as CASSALAGGPVEQYF. The entire variable domain, with the rest obtained from reference TRBV11-3 and TRBJ2-7, is as follows: EAGVVQSPRYKIIEKKQPVAFWCNPISGHNTLYWYLQNLGQGPELLIRYENEEAVDDSQLPKDRFSAERLKGVDSTLKIQPAELGDSAVYLCASSALAGGPVEQYFGPGTRLTVT.

The V gene is TRBV7-8, the J gene TRBJ2-2; D may be TRBD1 (5 bases). Germline CDR1 SGHVS, CDR2 FQNEAQ. The length of the CDR3 is 16 residues. The V end lost 4 bases, the J end lost 1 base, and 13 bases lay between the germline ends. The CDR3 region has the DNA TGTGCCAGCAGCTCCAGGGTCAGGATGAACACCGGGGAGCTGTTTTTT. It encodes CASSSRVRMNTGELFF.

The chain couples TRBV21-1 to TRBJ2-7; the table calls TRBD1, which could not be checked here. TRBV21-1 constitutes a pseudogene. There are 16 residues in the CDR3. The CDR3 DNA sequence: TGTGCCAGCAGCATAGGGGGCCGGGACACGTCCTACGAGCAGTACTTC. Protein sequence: CASSIGGRDTSYEQYF.

This clone was seen once. The rearrangement uses TRBV30 and TRBJ2-7; 10 nucleotides agree with TRBD2. Unmatched junction bases numbered 9, after V lost 0 bases and J lost 7 bases. CDR1 GTSNPN and CDR2 SVGIG come from the germline V gene (reference sequence). The CDR3 sequence is 15 residues long. CDR3 DNA: TGTGCCTGGAGTGTGGGAACTAGCGGGGTTGATGAGCAGTACTTC. As protein: CAWSVGTSGVDEQYF.

The chain combines TRBV18 with TRBJ1-2, with TRBD1 matching 7 bases. The V gene's germline CDR1 is KGHSH and CDR2 LQKENI. V gave up 2 bases and J gave up 3 bases; unmatched junction bases: 0. The CDR3 spans 13 residues. Here the CDR3 DNA reads TGTGCCAGCTCACCAGGGACAGACTATGGCTACACCTTC. Translation: CASSPGTDYGYTF.

The chain joins TRBV5-1 to TRBJ1-5; TRBD1 matches 8 bases. The germline V gene encodes CDR1 SGHRS and CDR2 YFSETQ. The CDR3 totals 15 residues. V lost 0 bases to trimming and J lost 4 bases; unmatched junction nucleotides: 3. This CDR3 is CASSLAGDRNQPQHF. In DNA, the CDR3 is TGCGCCAGCAGCTTGGCCGGGGACAGGAATCAGCCCCAGCATTTT.

The rearrangement links TRBV18 to TRBJ2-3; the match to TRBD1 covers 7 bases. The germline V gene encodes CDR1 KGHSH and CDR2 LQKENI. The CDR3 totals 14 residues. V shed 8 bases, J shed 0 bases, and the junction held 5 bases outside the gene matches. CDR3 residues: CASLPTGSTDTQYF. The CDR3 DNA reads TGTGCCAGCCTCCCGACAGGGAGCACAGATACGCAGTATTTT.

The J gene is TRBJ2-7, the V gene TRBV19, with 8 positions matching TRBD1. CDR3 length: 15 residues. The J segment lost 0 bases and the V segment lost 2 bases, leaving 3 bases of the junction unmatched. CDR1 is LNHDA, CDR2 SQIVND, per germline (reference sequence). The CDR3 protein is CASSITGGSSYEQYF. DNA of the CDR3: TGTGCCAGTAGTATAACAGGGGGATCCTCCTACGAGCAGTACTTC.

The CDR3 DNA is TGTGCCAGCACCCGCGATTCAGGGTATGGCTACACCTTC. Protein: CASTRDSGYGYTF. The chain is built from TRBV6-5 and TRBJ1-2; weak D call: TRBD1 (5 bases). From germline, CDR1 is MNHEY and CDR2 SVGAGI. V was trimmed by 7 bases and J by 5 bases, leaving 14 bases between them. This CDR3 has 13 amino acids.

CDR3: CASSSGQGSDTQYF. The CDR3 bases are TGCGCCAGCAGCTCCGGACAGGGGTCAGATACGCAGTATTTT. The rearrangement links TRBV5-1 to TRBJ2-3; TRBD1 matches 9 bases. This CDR3 has 14 residues. J gave up 4 bases and V 3 bases, and 3 bases lay outside the gene matches. The V gene's germline CDR1 is SGHRS and CDR2 YFSETQ.

The chain employs TRBV15 and TRBJ2-7; 8 nucleotides match TRBD1. The CDR3 length is 15 residues. Trimming at V came to 0 bases and at J to 6 bases, leaving 7 bases not matched to a gene. Germline V gene data show CDR1 as LNHNV and CDR2 as YYDKDF (reference sequence). The CDR3 region is CATSRDQGAVAEQYF. For the CDR3, the DNA is TGTGCCACCAGCAGAGATCAGGGGGCCGTGGCCGAGCAGTACTTC.

V gene TRBV6-5 combines with J gene TRBJ2-7; possible D gene TRBD2, 6 bases. Trimming removed 6 bases at V and 0 bases at J, with 15 bases between. Germline CDR1 MNHEY, CDR2 SVGAGI. This CDR3 has 15 residues. The CDR3 spells CASREGPGISYEQYF. The CDR3 nucleotides read TGTGCCAGCAGGGAGGGACCGGGGATCTCCTACGAGCAGTACTTC.

The rearrangement joins TRBV5-4 to TRBJ2-7; D unclear. The germline V gene encodes CDR1 SGHNT and CDR2 YYREEE (reference sequence). Trimming cost V 1 base and J 0 bases, with 11 bases left between them. The CDR3 totals 15 residues. This chain's CDR3 is CASSLQTGYSYEQYF. In DNA form, the CDR3 reads TGTGCCAGCAGCTTGCAGACTGGTTACTCCTACGAGCAGTACTTC.

The genes are TRBV19 and TRBJ2-7, with D uncertain. Germline V gene sequence: CDR1 LNHDA, CDR2 SQIVND (reference sequence). V was cut by 9 bases and J by 2 bases, with 8 bases left in between. The CDR3 spans 11 residues. The CDR3: CASAAAYEQYF. The CDR3 DNA is TGTGCCAGCGCTGCAGCCTACGAGCAGTACTTC. Using reference TRBV19 and TRBJ2-7 for the parts outside the CDR3, the full variable domain is DGGITQSPKYLFRKEGQNVTLSCEQNLNHDAMYWYRQDPGQGLRLIYYSQIVNDFQKGDIAEGYSVSREKKESFPLTVTSAQKNPTAFYLCASAAAYEQYFGPGTRLTVT.

J is TRBJ2-7 and V is TRBV5-1; 9 bases are a match to TRBD1. The junction had 3 bases not matched to a gene; V was cut back by 0 bases and J by 5 bases. Germline values: CDR1 SGHRS, CDR2 YFSETQ. The CDR3 consists of 14 residues. The CDR3 here is CASSLVDRGHEQYF. The CDR3 DNA reads TGCGCCAGCAGCTTGGTGGACAGGGGTCACGAGCAGTACTTC. Variable domain in full (rest from reference TRBV5-1 and TRBJ2-7): KAGVTQTPRYLIKTRGQQVTLSCSPISGHRSVSWYQQTPGQGLQFLFEYFSETQRNKGNFPGRFSGRQFSNSRSEMNVSTLELGDSALYLCASSLVDRGHEQYFGPGTRLTVT.

The genes are TRBV2 and TRBJ1-4; tentatively, D is TRBD1 (5 bases). There are 14 residues in the CDR3. Germline CDR1 SNHLY, CDR2 FYNNEI. V lost 10 bases and J lost 7, with 19 bases in between. In nucleotides, the CDR3 is TGTGCCACCAAATCGGGGCAGGGTAGTGAAAAACTGTTTTTT. Amino acids: CATKSGQGSEKLFF. Complete variable domain (other parts from reference TRBV2 and TRBJ1-4): EPEVTQTPSHQVTQMGQEVILRCVPISNHLYFYWYRQILGQKVEFLVSFYNNEISEKSEIFDDQFSVERPDGSNFTLKIRSTKLEDSAMYFCATKSGQGSEKLFFGSGTQLSVL.

J is TRBJ2-3 and V is TRBV10-3; D is undetermined. Germline CDR1 is ENHRY and CDR2 is SYGVKD. Trimming pared 4 bases from V and 0 bases from J, leaving 5 bases between. The CDR3 has 13 amino acids. For the CDR3, the DNA is TGTGCCATCAGTGGGCAGAGCACAGATACGCAGTATTTT. This translates into CAISGQSTDTQYF.

V usage is TRBV6-1 and J usage is TRBJ2-6, with TRBD1 matching 8 bases. Germline CDR1 reads MNHNS; CDR2 reads SASEGT. Unmatched junction bases numbered 5, after V lost 7 bases and J lost 3 bases. The CDR3 totals 15 residues. The CDR3 DNA is TGTGCCAGCATAACCAGGGGGCTTGGGGCCAACGTCCTGACTTTC. Translation gives CASITRGLGANVLTF.

The rearrangement joins TRBV7-8 to TRBJ2-5; 7 positions agree with TRBD2. V was pared by 5 bases and J by 6 bases, with 12 bases of the junction left unmatched. The CDR3 is 15 amino acids. CDR1 and CDR2 from the germline V gene are SGHVS and FQNEAQ. Here the CDR3 DNA reads TGTGCCAGCAGCCCTTTAGGGGACTACTTACAGACCCAGTACTTC. This sequence encodes CASSPLGDYLQTQYF.

The rearrangement uses TRBV27 and TRBJ1-2, with D uncertain. This CDR3 has 14 residues. V dropped 3 bases and J dropped 2 bases, with 10 bases sitting between them. CDR1 and CDR2 (germline): MNHEY, SMNVEV (reference sequence). In nucleotides, the CDR3 is TGTGCCAGCAGTTTTGATCACAGCAACTATGGCTACACCTTC. As protein: CASSFDHSNYGYTF.

In DNA form, the CDR3 reads TGTGCCAGCAGTTATGGTGGAGAACTAGAAAAACTGTTTTTT. It yields the protein CASSYGGELEKLFF. The rearrangement links TRBV6-6 to TRBJ1-4; no definite D call. Trimming took off 3 bases at V and 8 bases at J, with 13 bases between the two ends. The length of the CDR3 is 14 residues. The germline gives CDR1 MNHNY, CDR2 SVGAGI (reference sequence).

As concerns this clone: The junction departs from germline at one end; a sequencing error may be responsible. The chain couples TRBV23-1 to TRBJ2-1; D is unresolved. TRBV23-1 belongs to the ORF category, with a function that is uncertain. The CDR3 is 16 residues long. The CDR3 DNA reads as TGCGCCAGCAGTGAATCTGGGCCATTAATCTACAATGAGCAGTTCTTC. Its translation: CASSESGPLIYNEQFF.

The V call is TRBV19, the J call TRBJ1-2; D is undetermined. Trimming shortened V by 5 bases and J by 5 bases, and 15 bases separated the two germline ends. The CDR3 spans 14 residues. Germline CDR1 LNHDA, CDR2 SQIVND (reference sequence). CDR3 sequence reads: CASSVAVGIYGYTF. CDR3 in DNA: TGTGCCAGTAGTGTAGCAGTGGGGATATATGGCTACACCTTC.